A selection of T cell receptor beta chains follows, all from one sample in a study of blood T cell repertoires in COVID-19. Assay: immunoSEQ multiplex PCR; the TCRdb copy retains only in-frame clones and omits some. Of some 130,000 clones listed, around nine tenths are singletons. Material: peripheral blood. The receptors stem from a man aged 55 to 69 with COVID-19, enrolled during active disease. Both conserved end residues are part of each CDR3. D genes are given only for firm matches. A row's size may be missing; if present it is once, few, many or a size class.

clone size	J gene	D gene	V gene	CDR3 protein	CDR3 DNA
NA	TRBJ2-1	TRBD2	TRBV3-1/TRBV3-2	CASSQGISGGEQFF	TGTGCCAGCAGCCAAGGGATTAGCGGGGGTGAGCAGTTCTTC
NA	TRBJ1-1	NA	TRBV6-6	CASSYRPLGGTEAFF	TGTGCCAGCAGTTACAGGCCTCTCGGGGGGACTGAAGCTTTCTTT
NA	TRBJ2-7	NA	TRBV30	CAWSVLGGVQYF	TGTGCCTGGAGTGTACTAGGGGGAGTGCAGTACTTC
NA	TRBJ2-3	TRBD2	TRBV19	CASSSGAGGTTDTQYF	TGTGCCAGTAGTAGTGGAGCGGGGGGAACCACAGATACGCAGTATTTT
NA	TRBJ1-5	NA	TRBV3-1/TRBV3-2	CASSQGDTQPQHF	TGTGCCAGCAGCCAAGGGGACACCCAGCCCCAGCATTTT
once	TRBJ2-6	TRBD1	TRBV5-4	CASSSETGGRSGANVLTF	TGTGCCAGCAGCTCCGAGACAGGGGGACGATCGGGCGCCAACGTCCTGACTTTC
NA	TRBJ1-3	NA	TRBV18	CASSTGPAGNTIYF	TGTGCCAGCTCGACAGGACCAGCTGGAAACACCATATATTTT
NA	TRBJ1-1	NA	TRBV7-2	CASSLDMAEAFF	TGTGCCAGCAGCTTAGATATGGCCGAAGCTTTCTTT
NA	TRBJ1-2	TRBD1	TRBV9	CASSVVTGGGYGYTF	TGTGCCAGCAGCGTAGTCACAGGGGGAGGGTATGGCTACACCTTC
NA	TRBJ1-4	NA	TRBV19	CASSPTGYNEKLFF	TGTGCCAGTAGTCCTACAGGGTATAATGAAAAACTGTTTTTT
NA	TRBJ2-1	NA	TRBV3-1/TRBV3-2	CASSQERGARSYNEQFF	TGTGCCAGCAGCCAAGAGAGAGGAGCGCGCTCCTACAATGAGCAGTTCTTC
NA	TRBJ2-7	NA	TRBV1	CTYGLDLYEQYF	TGCACCTACGGGTTGGATCTCTACGAGCAGTACTTC